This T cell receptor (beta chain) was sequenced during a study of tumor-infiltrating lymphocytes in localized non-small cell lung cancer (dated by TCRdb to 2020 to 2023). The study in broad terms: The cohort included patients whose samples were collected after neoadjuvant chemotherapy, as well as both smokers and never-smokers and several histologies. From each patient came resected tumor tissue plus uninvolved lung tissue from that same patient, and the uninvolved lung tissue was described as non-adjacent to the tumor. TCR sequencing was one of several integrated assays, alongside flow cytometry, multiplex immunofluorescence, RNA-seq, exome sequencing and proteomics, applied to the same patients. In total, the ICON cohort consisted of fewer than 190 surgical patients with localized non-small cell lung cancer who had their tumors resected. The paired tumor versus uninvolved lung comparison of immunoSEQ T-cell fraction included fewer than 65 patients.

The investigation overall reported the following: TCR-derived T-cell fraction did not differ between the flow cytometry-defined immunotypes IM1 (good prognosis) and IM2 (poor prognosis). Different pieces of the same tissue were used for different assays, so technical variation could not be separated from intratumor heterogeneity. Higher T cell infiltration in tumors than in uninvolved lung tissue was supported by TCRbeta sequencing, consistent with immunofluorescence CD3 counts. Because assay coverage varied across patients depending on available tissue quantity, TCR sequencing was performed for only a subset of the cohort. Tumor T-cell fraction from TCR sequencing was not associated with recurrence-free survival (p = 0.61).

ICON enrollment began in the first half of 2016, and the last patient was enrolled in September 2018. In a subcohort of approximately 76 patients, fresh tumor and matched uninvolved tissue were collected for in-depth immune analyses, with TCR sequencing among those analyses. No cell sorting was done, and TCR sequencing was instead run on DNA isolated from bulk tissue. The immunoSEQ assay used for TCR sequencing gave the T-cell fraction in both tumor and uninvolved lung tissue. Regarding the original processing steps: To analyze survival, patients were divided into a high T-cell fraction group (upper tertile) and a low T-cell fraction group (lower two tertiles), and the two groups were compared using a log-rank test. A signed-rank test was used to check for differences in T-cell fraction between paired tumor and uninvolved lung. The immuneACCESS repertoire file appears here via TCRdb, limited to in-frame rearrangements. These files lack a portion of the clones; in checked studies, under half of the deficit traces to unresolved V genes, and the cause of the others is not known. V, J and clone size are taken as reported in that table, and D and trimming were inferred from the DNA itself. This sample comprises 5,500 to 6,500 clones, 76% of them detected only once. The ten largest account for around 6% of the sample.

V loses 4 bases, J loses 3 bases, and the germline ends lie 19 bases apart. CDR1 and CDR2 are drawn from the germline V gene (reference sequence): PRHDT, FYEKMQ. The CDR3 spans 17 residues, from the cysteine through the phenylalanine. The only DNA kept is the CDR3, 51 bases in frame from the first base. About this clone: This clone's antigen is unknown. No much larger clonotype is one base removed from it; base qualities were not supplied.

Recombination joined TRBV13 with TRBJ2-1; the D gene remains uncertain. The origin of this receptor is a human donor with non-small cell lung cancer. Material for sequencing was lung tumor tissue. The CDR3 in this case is CASSSPSLGGVYNEQFF. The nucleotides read TGTGCCAGCAGCTCGCCCTCCTTGGGCGGAGTCTACAATGAGCAGTTCTTC.